Reported below is one T cell receptor beta chain. The sample comes from a study of OX40 agonist ivuxolimab in advanced cancers. About the research overall: The diagnoses of dose-escalation patients were hepatocellular carcinoma, melanoma, renal cell or head and neck cancer.

Libraries were prepared by immunoSEQ multiplex PCR; TCRdb keeps only in-frame clonotypes and omits some of them. Among around 29,000 clones listed, 86% were seen once. The investigators sampled blood at baseline, at cycle 4 day 1, and at cycle 7 day 1. Germline V CDR1 and CDR2: MNHEY, SMNVEV (reference sequence). This CDR3 comprises 14 residues. V gave up 0 bases and J gave up 8 bases, with 11 bases separating them. The TCR was taken from an adult with an advanced solid tumor such as melanoma, head and neck, liver or kidney cancer. The sample consisted of CD4+ or CD8+ T cells sorted from blood, taken in a trial of the OX40 agonist ivuxolimab. The V call is TRBV27, the J call TRBJ2-1; D not resolved. CDR3: CASSLSLSMDEQFF. The CDR3 DNA reads TGTGCCAGCAGTTTATCCCTGAGTATGGATGAGCAGTTCTTC.